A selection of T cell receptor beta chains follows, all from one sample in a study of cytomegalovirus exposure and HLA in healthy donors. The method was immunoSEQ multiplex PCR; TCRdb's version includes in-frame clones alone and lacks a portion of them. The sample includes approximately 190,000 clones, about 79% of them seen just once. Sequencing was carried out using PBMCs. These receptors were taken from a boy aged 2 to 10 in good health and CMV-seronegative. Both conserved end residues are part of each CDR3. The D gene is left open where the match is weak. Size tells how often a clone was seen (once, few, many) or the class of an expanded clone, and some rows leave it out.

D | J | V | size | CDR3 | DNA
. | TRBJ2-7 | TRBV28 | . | CASSSIALSSYEQYF | TGTGCCAGCAGTTCAATAGCCCTTAGCTCCTACGAGCAGTACTTC
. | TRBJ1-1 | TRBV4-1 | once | CASSPPRVGTEAFF | TGCGCCAGCAGCCCCCCCAGGGTGGGGACTGAAGCTTTCTTT
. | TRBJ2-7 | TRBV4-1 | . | CASSRSDGAEQYF | TGCGCCAGCAGCCGGTCCGATGGGGCCGAGCAGTACTTC
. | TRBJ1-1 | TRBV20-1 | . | CSASRNTEAFF | TGCAGTGCTAGCCGGAACACTGAAGCTTTCTTT
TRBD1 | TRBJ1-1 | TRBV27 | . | CASSSGTGVSMNTEAFF | TGTGCCAGCAGTTCCGGGACAGGGGTGTCCATGAACACTGAAGCTTTCTTT
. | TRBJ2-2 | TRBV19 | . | CATADRSSAGELFF | TGTGCCACCGCCGACAGGTCAAGCGCCGGGGAGCTGTTTTTT
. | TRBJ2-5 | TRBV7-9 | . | CASSSYPTEGDTTQYF | TGTGCCAGCAGCTCATACCCGACAGAAGGAGATACGACCCAGTACTTC
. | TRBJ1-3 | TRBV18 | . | CASSWASTIYF | TGTGCCAGCTCCTGGGCGAGCACCATATATTTT
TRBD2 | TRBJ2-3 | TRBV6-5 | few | CASSKGLAGGIAQYF | TGTGCCAGCAGTAAGGGACTAGCGGGGGGTATTGCGCAGTATTTT
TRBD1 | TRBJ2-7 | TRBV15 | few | CATSPMGDSSYEQYF | TGTGCCACCAGCCCAATGGGGGACAGTTCTTACGAGCAGTACTTC
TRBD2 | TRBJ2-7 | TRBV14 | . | CASSQSLAGEQYF | TGTGCCAGCAGCCAGTCATTAGCGGGCGAGCAGTACTTC
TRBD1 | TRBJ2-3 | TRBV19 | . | CASSRDREHTQYF | TGTGCCAGTAGTCGGGACAGGGAACATACGCAGTATTTT
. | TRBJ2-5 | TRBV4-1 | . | CASSQNTRMETQYF | TGCGCCAGCAGCCAAAATACTAGGATGGAGACCCAGTACTTC
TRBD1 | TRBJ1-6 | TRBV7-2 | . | CASKMGQGNSPLHF | TGTGCCAGCAAGATGGGACAGGGTAATTCACCCCTCCACTTT
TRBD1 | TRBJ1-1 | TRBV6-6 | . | CASSYPLQGYTEAFF | TGTGCCAGCAGTTATCCTCTACAGGGGTACACTGAAGCTTTCTTT
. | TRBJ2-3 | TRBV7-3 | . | CASSPDGGTDTQYF | TGTGCCAGCAGCCCCGACGGAGGCACAGATACGCAGTATTTT
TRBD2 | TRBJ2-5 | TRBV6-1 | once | CASSEAPGSGGAETQYF | TGTGCCAGCAGTGAAGCTCCCGGTAGCGGGGGGGCCGAGACCCAGTACTTC
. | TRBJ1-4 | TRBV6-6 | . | CASSYGAVTTNEKLFF | TGTGCCAGCAGTTACGGTGCGGTTACAACTAATGAAAAACTGTTTTTT
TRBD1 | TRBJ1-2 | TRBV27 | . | CASSGQGASYTF | TGTGCCAGCTCCGGACAGGGGGCTAGCTACACCTTC
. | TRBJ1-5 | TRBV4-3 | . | CASSQDPNQPQHF | TGCGCCAGCAGCCAAGATCCAAATCAGCCCCAGCATTTT
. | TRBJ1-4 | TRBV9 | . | CASSAGTANEKLFF | TGTGCCAGCAGCGCTGGGACTGCGAATGAAAAACTGTTTTTT
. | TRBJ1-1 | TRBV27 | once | CASLAGAGHEAFF | TGTGCCAGCTTGGCGGGGGCAGGGCATGAAGCTTTCTTT
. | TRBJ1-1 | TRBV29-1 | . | CSVARLTGNTEAFF | TGCAGCGTTGCACGTCTAACGGGGAACACTGAAGCTTTCTTT
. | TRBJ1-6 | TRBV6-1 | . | CASSDRTGTPHSPLHF | TGTGCCAGCAGTGACCGCACAGGGACACCCCATTCACCCCTCCACTTT
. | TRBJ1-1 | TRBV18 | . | CASSPFTGRNTEAFF | TGTGCCAGCTCACCATTCACGGGGAGGAACACTGAAGCTTTCTTT
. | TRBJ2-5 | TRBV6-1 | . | CASSEGVRGAGETQYF | TGTGCCAGCAGTGAAGGTGTTCGGGGGGCAGGAGAGACCCAGTACTTC
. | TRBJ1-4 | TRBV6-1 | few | CASSFRANEKLFF | TGTGCCAGCAGCTTCAGGGCGAATGAAAAACTGTTTTTT
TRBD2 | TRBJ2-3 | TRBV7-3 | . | CASSSGLTSTDTQYF | TGTGCCAGCAGCTCGGGACTAACTAGCACAGATACGCAGTATTTT
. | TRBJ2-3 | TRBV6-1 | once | CASSEGPDTKWVTDTQYF | TGTGCCAGCAGTGAAGGCCCTGACACGAAGTGGGTGACAGATACGCAGTATTTT
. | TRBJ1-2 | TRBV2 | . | CASSETDRSYGYTF | TGTGCCAGCAGTGAGACCGACAGAAGCTATGGCTACACCTTC
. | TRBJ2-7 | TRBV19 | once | CASSPVGQPTYEQYF | TGTGCCAGTAGCCCCGTCGGACAGCCTACCTACGAGCAGTACTTC
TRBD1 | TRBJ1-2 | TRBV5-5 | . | CATSTGDNYGYTF | TGTGCCACCTCGACAGGGGATAACTATGGCTACACCTTC
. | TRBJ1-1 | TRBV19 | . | CASSITTGGGTEAFF | TGTGCCAGTAGTATCACGACGGGGGGGGGCACTGAAGCTTTCTTT
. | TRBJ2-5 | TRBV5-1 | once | CASMGTGGPQETQYF | TGCGCCAGCATGGGGACCGGGGGGCCCCAAGAGACCCAGTACTTC
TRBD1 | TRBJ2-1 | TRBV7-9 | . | CASSPTGGRNNEQFF | TGTGCCAGCAGCCCGACAGGGGGTAGGAACAATGAGCAGTTCTTC
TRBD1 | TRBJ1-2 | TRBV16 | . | CASSQSWDTTGVYGYTF | TGTGCCAGCAGCCAATCCTGGGACACGACAGGGGTCTATGGCTACACCTTC
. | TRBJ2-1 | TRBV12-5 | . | CASVRSGYNEQFF | TGTGCTAGTGTTCGGAGCGGTTACAATGAGCAGTTCTTC
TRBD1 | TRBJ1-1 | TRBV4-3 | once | CASSQGDRENTEAFF | TGCGCCAGCAGCCAAGGGGACAGGGAAAACACTGAAGCTTTCTTT
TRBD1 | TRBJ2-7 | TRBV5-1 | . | CASSPGTGGYEQYF | TGCGCCAGCAGCCCCGGGACAGGGGGTTACGAGCAGTACTTC
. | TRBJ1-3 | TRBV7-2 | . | CASSLRESAGNTIYF | TGTGCCAGCAGCTTACGGGAATCTGCTGGAAACACCATATATTTT
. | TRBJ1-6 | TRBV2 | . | CASSGRGSYNSPLHF | TGTGCCAGCAGTGGCAGGGGATCCTATAATTCACCCCTCCACTTT
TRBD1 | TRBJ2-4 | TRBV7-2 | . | CASSPPGQGKNIQYF | TGTGCCAGCAGCCCTCCGGGACAGGGAAAAAACATTCAGTACTTC
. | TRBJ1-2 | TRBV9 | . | CASSVRGRGYTF | TGTGCCAGCAGCGTACGAGGGCGCGGCTACACCTTC
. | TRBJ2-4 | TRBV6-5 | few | CASGRTGRNIQYF | TGTGCCAGCGGAAGGACGGGAAGAAACATTCAGTACTTC
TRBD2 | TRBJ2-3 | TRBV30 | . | CAWGRLAGGPGQYF | TGTGCCTGGGGGAGACTAGCGGGGGGGCCAGGGCAGTATTTT
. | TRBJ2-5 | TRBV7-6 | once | CASSFRETQYF | TGTGCCAGCAGCTTTCGAGAGACCCAGTACTTC
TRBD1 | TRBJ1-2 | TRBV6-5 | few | CASRLDRDHGYTF | TGTGCCAGCAGATTGGACAGGGACCATGGCTACACCTTC
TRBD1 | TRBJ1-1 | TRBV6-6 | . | CASRSGQGADGTEAFF | TGTGCCAGCAGATCGGGACAGGGGGCGGATGGCACTGAAGCTTTCTTT
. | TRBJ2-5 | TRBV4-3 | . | CASSPSLFTETQYF | TGCGCCAGCAGCCCCTCCCTATTTACGGAGACCCAGTACTTC
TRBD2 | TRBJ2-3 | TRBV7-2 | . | CASSLVAGNTDTQYF | TGTGCCAGCAGCTTAGTAGCGGGGAACACAGATACGCAGTATTTT
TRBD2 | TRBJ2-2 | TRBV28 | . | CASSPASGGAGELFF | TGTGCCAGCAGCCCCGCTAGCGGGGGGGCCGGGGAGCTGTTTTTT
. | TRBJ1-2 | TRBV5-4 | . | CASSFRQAVGYGYTF | TGTGCCAGCAGCTTTAGGCAGGCCGTGGGCTATGGCTACACCTTC
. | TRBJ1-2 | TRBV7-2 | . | CASSLDRANYGYTF | TGTGCCAGCAGCTTAGACAGGGCCAACTATGGCTACACCTTC
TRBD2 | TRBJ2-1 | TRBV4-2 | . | CASSQPGTSGGNEQFF | TGTGCCAGCAGCCAGCCTGGGACTAGCGGGGGAAATGAGCAGTTCTTC
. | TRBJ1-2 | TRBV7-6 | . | CASSLGGYGYTF | TGTGCCAGCAGCTTAGGCGGGTATGGCTACACCTTC